The entry below gives a single TCR beta chain sequence along with its context. Its antigen is still unknown. This sample is part of a study of a mutant IDH1 vaccine in newly diagnosed glioma. Sequencing used immunoSEQ multiplex PCR; TCRdb keeps in-frame clones, though not all of them. The sample lists roughly 72,000 clones; about 91% were seen once. The time point was: week 5, during vaccination. In the vaccine, a single dose held 300 ug of the mutant IDH1 20-mer peptide, along with topical imiquimod. V gave up 6 bases and J gave up 0 bases; unmatched junction bases: 5. Germline lookup yields CDR1 MNHEY and CDR2 SMNVEV (reference sequence). The CDR3 loop spans 15 amino acids.

The V gene is TRBV27, the J gene TRBJ2-5; 9 nucleotides align to TRBD2. Sequencing used PBMCs, obtained from a glioma patient whose treatment included an IDH1 peptide vaccine. The clonotype comes from a woman in her forties or fifties with glioma. CDR3 coding DNA: TGTGCCAGCAGATATGCGGGGGGGAACCAAGAGACCCAGTACTTC. It is translated as CASRYAGGNQETQYF.